The table lists the clone carrying this TCR beta chain with a few counts. Its specificity is not known. Previously described methods and listed TCR primers produced bulk TCR libraries. TCRdb reanalysed the PCR reads using MiXCR and keeps one entry per CDR3 protein. The sample yields some 580,000 distinct CDR3 sequences, about 25% seen once. These data belong to a study of molecular identifiers for immune sequencing clone quantification. Overall study context: Four of five splits of RNA from approximately 20,000 or 98,000 naive CD8 cells were sequenced in replicates.

Notes on the study in general: Clones with over 20 RNA copies captured over 99% of effector molecules but under 1% of naive ones. Highly expanded clones may be undercounted when identical TCR molecules share barcodes.

The TCR sequence derives from a human donor in good health. Some libraries in this study had Jurkat cell RNA spiked in. The sequenced sample was naive CD8+ T cells from blood, with Jurkat cell RNA spiked in. Subset noted: FACS-sorted CD8+CD4-CCR7+CD45RA+ naive T cells.

The CDR3 bases are TGTGCCAGCAGTTATTCCGGACAGGGGAGCAATCAGCCCCAGCATTTT. Its protein product is CASSYSGQGSNQPQHF. The chain carries TRBV6-2 or TRBV6-3 and TRBJ1-5; 9 bases match TRBD1. The CDR3 runs 16 residues. V dropped 3 bases and J dropped 1; count of bases not matched to a gene: 4. Germline CDR1 and CDR2: MNHEY and SVGEGT.